Presented here are 2 T cell receptor beta chains from one specimen sequenced in a study of memory CD4+ T cells and cytomegalovirus serostatus. The repertoire was sequenced with immunoSEQ multiplex PCR; TCRdb's copy has only in-frame clones and lacks some. The sample contains roughly 50,000 clones, around 82% of which appear only once. The sort gate was single viable CD3+CD4+CD8-CD45RO+ cells for memory CD4+ T cells. Sequencing was performed on memory CD4+ T cells from blood. These receptors were collected from an adult in good health and CMV-seronegative. Some clones in this sample may be carry-over from other donors' samples.

J is TRBJ2-3 and V is TRBV9, with TRBD2 identical over 7 bases. The ends lost 6 bases at V and 8 bases at J; junction bases unmatched: 15. Germline CDR1 and CDR2: SGDLS and YYNGEE. The CDR3 has 15 residues. The CDR3 spells CASNSPGGSGGTQYF. The CDR3 DNA is TGTGCCAGCAACTCCCCTGGCGGGAGCGGTGGTACGCAGTATTTT.

The chain couples TRBV4-2 to TRBJ2-1; unclear D gene. Deletions cut 0 bases from V and 4 bases from J, with 13 bases between. The germline V gene has CDR1 LGHNA and CDR2 YNFKEQ. The CDR3 contains 16 residues. CDR3 nucleotide sequence: TGTGCCAGCAGCCAAGAGGCTTCCATAGTGTACAATGAGCAGTTCTTC. This gives the protein CASSQEASIVYNEQFF.